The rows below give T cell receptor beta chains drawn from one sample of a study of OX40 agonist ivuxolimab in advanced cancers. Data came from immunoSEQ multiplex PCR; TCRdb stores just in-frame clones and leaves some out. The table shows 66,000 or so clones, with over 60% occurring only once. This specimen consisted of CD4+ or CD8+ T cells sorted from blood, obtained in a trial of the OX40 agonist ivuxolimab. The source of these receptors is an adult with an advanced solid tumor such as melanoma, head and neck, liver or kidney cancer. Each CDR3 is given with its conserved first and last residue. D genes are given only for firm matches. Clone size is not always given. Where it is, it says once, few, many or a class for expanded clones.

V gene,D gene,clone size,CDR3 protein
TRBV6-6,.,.,CASSWRTDNEQFF
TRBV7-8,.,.,CASSLGTDTQYF
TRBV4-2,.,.,CASSQDWVDYGYTF
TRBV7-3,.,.,CASSLSWRDTQYF
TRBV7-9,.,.,CASSWAGGPYNEQFF
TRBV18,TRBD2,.,CASSPVSGGDDTQYF
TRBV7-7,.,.,CASSWSPQETQYF
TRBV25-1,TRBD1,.,CASSESRAGGIQPQHF
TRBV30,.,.,CAWSKVATSETQYF
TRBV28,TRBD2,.,CASSSWTSLRNNEQFF
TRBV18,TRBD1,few,CASSPRQGTYEQYF
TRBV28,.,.,CASRSVRNEQFF
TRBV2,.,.,CASTSGLEGYEQYF
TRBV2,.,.,CASSEEQGSLGYTF
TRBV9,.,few,CASSVALETYEQYF
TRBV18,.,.,CASSFGQTVNEQFF
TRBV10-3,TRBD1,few,CAISERTGGNQPQHF
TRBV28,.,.,CASRHPTGTSSYGYTF
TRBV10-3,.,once,CAISDPGRNTGELFF
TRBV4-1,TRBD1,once,CASSQDRTGGYTNEKLFF
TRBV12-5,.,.,CASGLTTRAPAF
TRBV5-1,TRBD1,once,CASSTRTGDTGELFF
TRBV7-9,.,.,CASSLNSLQETQYF
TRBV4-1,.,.,CASSQVRDIRASEAFF
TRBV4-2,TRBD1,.,CASSQDGTGQPQHF
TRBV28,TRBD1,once,CASSSFGQGTQETQYF
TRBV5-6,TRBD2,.,CASSLGLAGPYNEQFF
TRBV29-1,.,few,CSVEGLIPYSYEQYF